The clone carrying this T cell receptor beta chain occurred a few times. The data originate from a study of T cell repertoires in cytomegalovirus infection. The wider study: It can be stated that public TCR beta signatures indicated CMV infection as well as a matching HLA type.

V lost 0 bases, J lost 1 base, and 12 bases lay in between. The CDR3 contains 16 residues. Per the germline V gene, CDR1 is SGHVS and CDR2 is FQNEAQ. TCRdb reprocessed the reads with MiXCR, giving one entry per CDR3 protein. The table shows approximately 160,000 distinct CDR3 sequences, with 17% occurring only once. Specimen: CD8+ T cells from PBMCs. The rearrangement uses TRBV7-8 and TRBJ1-1; D gene ambiguous. This receptor was obtained from a human donor in good health (CMV status not recorded). Some clones in this sample may be carry-over from other donors' samples. The CDR3 bases are TGTGCCAGCAGCTTAGCGCGATGGCAGGCGAACACTGAAGCTTTCTTT. Translating it yields CASSLARWQANTEAFF.